This TCR beta chain was profiled in a study of T cell responses to AZD1222 COVID-19 vaccine (dated by TCRdb to the early 2020s). Regarding the study in general: AZD1222 recipients whose second dose came at about 4 weeks and those whose second dose came at about 12 weeks were combined into one group, since spike-specific TCR depth and breadth did not differ between the two schedules. A total of approximately 240 trial participants underwent TCR sequencing, of whom approximately 210 received two doses of AZD1222 and some 26 received two doses of the MenACWY control vaccine. Trial participants were enrolled by age into subgroups of 18-55, 56-69 and 70-plus years, and about 150, 27 and 61 TCR-sequenced participants, respectively, were included in these subgroups. The paper as a whole reports these results and caveats: The vaccine-associated CD4 TCRs covered the entire spike protein, and the dominant responses fell in regions 160-218 and 743-854. Conclusions about previously exposed vaccinees are limited, since just five to seven AZD1222 recipients were seropositive for SARS-CoV-2 at baseline. Because no samples from the day 14 peak response were available, repertoires could be characterized only after the peak T cell response. After two AZD1222 doses, both the breadth and the depth of spike-specific TCRs were significantly higher than at day 0 and than in MenACWY recipients. Most participants were white British and females outnumbered males, and the authors suggested that clonal diversity may have been underestimated. Reportedly, close to half of the unique spike-specific TCRs recognized epitopes lying outside the regions that are mutated in the B.1.351 and B.1.1.7 variants. The 56-69-year group was small, and its depth increase did not reach significance, likely because of low power.

The time point label, as the study defines it: baseline before first vaccination. Samples from vaccinated people were obtained from the UK trials COV001 and COV002, which included a single-blind randomized controlled phase 2/3 trial of AZD1222 (ChAdOx1 nCoV-19) in healthy adults. For TCRbeta chain sequencing, PBMC samples from trial participants were taken at day 0 and at day 28 after the second dose. The CDR3 regions of human TCRbeta chains were subjected to immunosequencing. The authors' analysis ran thus. TCRs in the repertoires were matched against a reference library of SARS-CoV-2-specific TCRs that had been generated with the MIRA antigen-specificity platform. Breadth was defined as the fraction of unique TCRs that were SARS-CoV-2-associated. Depth was defined as the fraction of total T cells that were SARS-CoV-2-associated. Using the MIRA data, each spike-specific TCR was mapped to the spike region that the TCR reacts to and placed in a CD4 or CD8 class. Log10-transformed breadth and depth values were compared by one-way ANOVA with Sidak's multiple comparisons tests. TCRdb took over this immuneACCESS table, retaining in-frame rearrangements with V and J assigned. Such tables are incomplete; in checked studies, under half of the missing clones stem from an unresolved V gene, and the remainder is unexplained. That table gives V, J and clone size, and the DNA gave D and trimming. This sample gives around 140,000 clones in total; around 90% of them show up just once. The biggest ten clones account for about 4.8% of the sample.

Remarks on this clone: Its antigen remains unidentified. Qualities for individual bases were not recorded, and no much larger clone is one base off.

The germline V gene (reference sequence) provides CDR1 LGHDT and CDR2 YNNKEL. Relative to germline, V is missing 3 bases and J is missing 9 bases, with 21 bases of the junction outside any gene match. From the cysteine through the phenylalanine, the CDR3 covers 18 amino acids. Only the CDR3 portion is preserved as DNA: 54 bases, with reading frame beginning at the first base. Recombination connected TRBV3-1 (or the pseudogene TRBV3-2) to TRBJ2-7, and 9 bases in between align with TRBD1. This clonotype originated in an adult in good health. The starting material was peripheral blood, obtained on day 0 of AZD1222 vaccination. For the CDR3, the sequence is CASSHRTGAFDGLSGQYF. In nucleotides, the sequence is TGTGCCAGCAGCCACCGGACAGGGGCCTTCGATGGGTTATCTGGGCAGTACTTC.